The TCR beta chain under discussion was sequenced for a study of monozygotic twins with inflammatory bowel disease (dated by TCRdb to the late 2010s). General notes on the study: In total, around 28 monozygotic twin pairs made up the full study: 19 Danish pairs, all IBD-discordant, plus nine German pairs, of which four were IBD-concordant and five were IBD-discordant. Each individual had, on average, about 151 000 unique TCRalpha sequences and 181 000 unique TCRbeta sequences available for analysis. The search for disease-associated traits relied mainly on comparing IBD patients with their genetically identical healthy co-twins within discordant pairs. Broader findings and caveats from the paper: Because patients received different immunosuppressive treatments, the repertoires may have picked up extra background noise and variability between individuals. Distinction between different T cell subtypes could not be achieved in the analysis. Concordant and discordant twins showed no difference in repertoire similarity, possibly because of limited statistical power. TCRbeta repertoire diversity, by inverse Simpson index, was decreased in IBD patients compared with their healthy co-twins. Compared with healthy twins, IBD patients had fewer clonotypes in common with other individuals, a difference most pronounced in patients showing signs of disease activity. No single strong signal or clonotype linked to IBD turned up in the results, so the idea that one exists was not supported.

From each donor, an approximately 2.7 ml peripheral blood sample was collected into PAXgene tubes and kept at -80 degrees C. Without any T cell sorting, total RNA was extracted from whole blood using the PAXgene blood miRNA kit on an automated QIAcube. Peripheral blood from monozygotic twin pairs, either concordant or discordant for inflammatory bowel disease, underwent deep TCRalpha and TCRbeta repertoire profiling that used unique molecular barcoding. Smoking habits were recorded for all twin pairs, and each individual was classified as a current, former or never smoker. The library was made by 5' RACE. For each TCR library, around 3,800 ng of total RNA was used. For each sample, cDNA synthesis with SMARTScribe reverse transcriptase was split into eight separate reactions. During cDNA synthesis, template switching was used to introduce unique molecular identifiers that contained a 6-nucleotide sample barcode. Amplification of TCRalpha and TCRbeta cDNA involved two nested PCRs of roughly 17 and 9 cycles, and each PCR was followed by bead purification. Before amplification, the cDNA was both treated with uracil DNA-glycosylase and purified with the QIAquick PCR purification kit. In the second PCR, Illumina TruSeq-compatible adapters and sample-specific barcodes were added. TapeStation and Qubit were used to check library quality and concentration, and roughly 4.8 ng of each library went into the pool. The pooled libraries were sequenced with 2 x 100 bp reads and custom sequencing primers on an Illumina HiSeq2500 single-index Rapid Run. In the source study's methods: MiGEC version 1.2.6 was used for UMI-based consensus assembly to correct PCR and sequencing errors. MiXCR version 2.1.1 was used to carry out V(D)J alignment, clonotype assembly and CDR3 extraction. To normalise gene usage, clonotype sharing and MAIT/NKT TCR abundance, the analysis used the top 1000, 10 000 and 20 000 clonotypes per sample. Diversity was computed as the inverse Simpson index with the vegan R package after downsampling to 27 000 UMIs. Paired Mann-Whitney U tests were applied to discordant twin pairs, with Benjamini-Hochberg correction for multiple testing. After reprocessing by TCRdb, each CDR3 protein sequence is one entry, and no DNA is given. The V and J calls and clone size come from TCRdb's table, not from the authors' own analysis. This sample's listing comprises about 380,000 distinct CDR3 sequences. Clones ranked in the top ten supply 2.6% of the sample.

To note about this clonotype: Its antigen is unknown.

For CDR1 and CDR2, the germline V gene lists SGHDN and FVKESK. The CDR3 contains 16 residues, cysteine and phenylalanine counted. There is no recorded DNA. Sequencing input: blood. Recombination connected TRBV14 to TRBJ2-1; TCRdb picks TRBD1, but there is no DNA to check that call. The receptor comes from a human donor with ulcerative colitis or Crohn's disease, or a healthy co-twin of an affected twin (not recorded which). The CDR3 amino acid sequence is: CASSQGAGRIYNEQFF.